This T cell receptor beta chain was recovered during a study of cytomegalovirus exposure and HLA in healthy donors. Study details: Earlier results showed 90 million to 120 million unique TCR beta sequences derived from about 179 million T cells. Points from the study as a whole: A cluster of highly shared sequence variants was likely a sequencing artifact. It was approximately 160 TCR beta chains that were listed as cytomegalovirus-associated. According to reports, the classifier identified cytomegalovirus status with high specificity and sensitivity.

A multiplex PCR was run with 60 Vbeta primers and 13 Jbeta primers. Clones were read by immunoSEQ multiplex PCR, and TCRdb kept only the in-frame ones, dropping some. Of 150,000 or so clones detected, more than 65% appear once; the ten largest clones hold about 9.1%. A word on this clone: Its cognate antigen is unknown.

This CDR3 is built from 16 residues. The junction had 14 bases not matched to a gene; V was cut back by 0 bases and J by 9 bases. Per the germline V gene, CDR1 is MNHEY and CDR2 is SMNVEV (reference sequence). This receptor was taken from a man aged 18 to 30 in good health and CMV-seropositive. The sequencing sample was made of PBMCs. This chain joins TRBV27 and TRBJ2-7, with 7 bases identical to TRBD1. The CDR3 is CASSLSFYRGDLGQYF. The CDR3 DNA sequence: TGTGCCAGCAGTTTATCTTTTTACAGGGGTGATTTGGGGCAGTACTTC.